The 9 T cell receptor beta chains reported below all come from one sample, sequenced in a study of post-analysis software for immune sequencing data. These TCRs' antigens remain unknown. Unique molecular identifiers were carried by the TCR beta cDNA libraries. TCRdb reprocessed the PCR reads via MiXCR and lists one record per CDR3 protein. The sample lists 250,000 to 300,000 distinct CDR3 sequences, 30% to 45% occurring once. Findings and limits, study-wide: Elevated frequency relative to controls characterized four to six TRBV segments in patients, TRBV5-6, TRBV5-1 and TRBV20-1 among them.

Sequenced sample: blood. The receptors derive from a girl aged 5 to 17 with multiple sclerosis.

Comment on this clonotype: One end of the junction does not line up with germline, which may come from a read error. The CDR3 nucleotides are TGTGCCGGCAGTCCCGGGACAGAATATGGCTACACCTTC. Amino acid sequence: CAGSPGTEYGYTF. The chain uses TRBV12-3 or TRBV12-4 and TRBJ1-2; 7 nucleotides match TRBD1. The CDR3 has 13 residues.

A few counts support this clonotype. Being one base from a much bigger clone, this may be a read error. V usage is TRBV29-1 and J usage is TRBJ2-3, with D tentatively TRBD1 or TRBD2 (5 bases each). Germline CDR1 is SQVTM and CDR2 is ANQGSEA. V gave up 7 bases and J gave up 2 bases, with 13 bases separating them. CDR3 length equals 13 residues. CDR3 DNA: TGCAGCGCTAAGGGACGGACCACAGATACGCAGTATTTT. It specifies CSAKGRTTDTQYF.

CDR3 protein: CSARVWGFGDNEQFF. In DNA, the CDR3 is TGCAGTGCTAGGGTTTGGGGGTTTGGTGACAATGAGCAGTTCTTC. The chain employs TRBV20-1 and TRBJ2-1; D is tentatively TRBD1 or TRBD2 (5 bases each). V shed 3 bases and J shed 5 bases, with 17 bases lying between them. Germline loops: CDR1 DFQATT, CDR2 SNEGSKA (reference sequence). The CDR3 loop spans 15 amino acids.

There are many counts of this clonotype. This chain's CDR3 is CASSRGDYGYTF. CDR3 DNA sequence: TGTGCCAGCAGCAGGGGCGACTATGGCTACACCTTC. The V gene is TRBV14, the J gene TRBJ1-2, with D maybe TRBD1 (5 bases). The CDR3 sequence is 12 residues long. Trimming cost V 5 bases and J 3 bases, with 7 bases left between them. Germline-derived CDR1 and CDR2 are SGHDN and FVKESK.

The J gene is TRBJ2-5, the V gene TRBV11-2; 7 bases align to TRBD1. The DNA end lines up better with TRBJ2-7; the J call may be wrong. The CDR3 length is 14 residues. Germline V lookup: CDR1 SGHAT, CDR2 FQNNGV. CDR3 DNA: TGTGCCAGCAGCCCGCTGGACAGGTCCTACGAGCAGTACTTC. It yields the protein CASSPLDRSYEQYF.

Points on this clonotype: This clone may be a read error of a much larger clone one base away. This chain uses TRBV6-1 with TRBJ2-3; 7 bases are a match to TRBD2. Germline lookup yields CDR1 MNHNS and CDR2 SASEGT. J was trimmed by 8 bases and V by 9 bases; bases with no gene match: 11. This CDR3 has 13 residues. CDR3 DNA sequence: TGTGCCAGGGCGGCGGGAGTGTCCCCTACGCAGTATTTT. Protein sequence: CARAAGVSPTQYF.

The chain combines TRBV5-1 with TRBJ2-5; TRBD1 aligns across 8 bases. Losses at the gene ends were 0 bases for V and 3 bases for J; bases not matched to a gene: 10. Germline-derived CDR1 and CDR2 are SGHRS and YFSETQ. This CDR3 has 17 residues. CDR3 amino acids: CASSLALLGTGEETQYF. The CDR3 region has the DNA TGCGCCAGCAGCTTGGCTCTTCTCGGGACAGGTGAAGAGACCCAGTACTTC.

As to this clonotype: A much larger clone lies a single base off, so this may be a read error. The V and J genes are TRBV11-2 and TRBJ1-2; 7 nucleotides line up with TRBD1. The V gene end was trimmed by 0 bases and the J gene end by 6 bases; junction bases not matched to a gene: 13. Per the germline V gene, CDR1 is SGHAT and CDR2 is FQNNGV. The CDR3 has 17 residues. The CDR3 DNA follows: TGTGCCAGCAGCTTAGATATACGACAGGGAAGCAGGCATGGCTACACCTTC. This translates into CASSLDIRQGSRHGYTF.

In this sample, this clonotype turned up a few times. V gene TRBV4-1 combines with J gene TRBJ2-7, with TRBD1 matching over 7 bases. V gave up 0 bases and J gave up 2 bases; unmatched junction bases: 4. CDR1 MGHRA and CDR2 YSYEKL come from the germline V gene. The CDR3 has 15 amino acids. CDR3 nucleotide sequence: TGCGCCAGCAGCCAAGAACCGGGACAGCCCTACGAGCAGTACTTC. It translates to CASSQEPGQPYEQYF.